A single sample is the source of the 27 T cell receptor beta chains below, sequenced in a study of Graves' ophthalmopathy and Graves' hyperthyroidism. CDR3 regions of TCR beta were amplified from RNA transcripts. Following a first-round RT-PCR that used HTBI primers, a second-round multiplex PCR was carried out. MiXCR, applied by TCRdb to the multiplex PCR reads, yields one record per CDR3 protein. Counted here are some 370,000 distinct CDR3 sequences, 17% occurring once; the ten biggest clones make up 2.4%. Sequencing used peripheral blood. These receptors came from an adult woman with stable Graves' hyperthyroidism.

This clonotype was seen at least ten times. This chain uses TRBV25-1 with TRBJ2-7; perhaps TRBD1 as D (5 bases). V lost 4 bases, J lost 5 bases, and 12 bases lay in between. Per the germline V gene, CDR1 is MGHDK and CDR2 is SYGVNS. The CDR3 runs to 13 residues. The CDR3, as DNA: TGTGCCAGCAGTGGTTCAGGGCCCCACGAGCAGTACTTC. Amino acid sequence: CASSGSGPHEQYF.

The genes are TRBV11-2 and TRBJ2-7; 7 bases align to TRBD2. Germline CDR1 SGHAT, CDR2 FQNNGV. V trimming: 5 bases; J trimming: 4 bases; junction bases outside the gene matches: 11. The CDR3 totals 15 residues. CDR3 nucleotides: TGTGCCAGCAGCGCCGAGGGAGGGCAAGGATACGAGCAGTACTTC. Translation gives CASSAEGGQGYEQYF.

This clonotype was detected ten times or more. This chain uses TRBV6-5 with TRBJ2-7, with 9 bases identical to TRBD2. CDR3 length equals 16 residues. After removal of 0 bases from V and 2 bases from J, the junction contained 5 bases not matched to a gene. In germline, CDR1 is MNHEY, CDR2 SVGAGI. In nucleotides, the CDR3 is TGTGCCAGCAGTTACTCTCGGCGGGAGGGGGCCTACGAGCAGTACTTC. As protein: CASSYSRREGAYEQYF.

This clonotype has more than one count but fewer than ten. The V gene is TRBV3-1, the J gene TRBJ1-5; no reliable D call. The germline V gene encodes CDR1 LGHDT and CDR2 YNNKEL (reference sequence). Trimming took 7 bases from V and 2 from J, leaving 15 bases between them. This CDR3 comprises 15 residues. The CDR3 protein is CASNSTPAGNQPQHF. CDR3 DNA: TGTGCCAGCAACTCCACCCCGGCGGGCAATCAGCCCCAGCATTTT. Full variable domain (rest looked up from reference TRBV3-1 and TRBJ1-5): DTAVSQTPKYLVTQMGNDKSIKCEQNLGHDTMYWYKQDSKKFLKIMFSYNNKELIINETVPNRFSPKSPDKAHLNLHINSLELGDSAVYFCASNSTPAGNQPQHFGDGTRLSIL.

In its sample, this clonotype was seen many times. The rearrangement joins TRBV11-1 to TRBJ2-5; weak D call: TRBD1 (5 bases). CDR3 length: 14 residues. Trimming took off 5 bases at V and 5 bases at J, with 15 bases between the two ends. CDR1 and CDR2 from the germline V gene are SGHAT and FQDESV (reference sequence). CDR3 DNA: TGTGCCAGCAGCCCTCCCAGGGTTGGGGAGACCCAGTACTTC. It is translated as CASSPPRVGETQYF. Looking up the rest from reference TRBV11-1 and TRBJ2-5 gives the full variable domain: EAEVAQSPRYKITEKSQAVAFWCDPISGHATLYWYRQILGQGPELLVQFQDESVVDDSQLPKDRFSAERLKGVDSTLKIQPAELGDSAMYLCASSPPRVGETQYFGPGTRLLVL.

At least ten counts were recorded for this clonotype. DNA for the CDR3: TGTGCCAGCAGGCCGACGGACAGAGATAATTCACCCCTCCACTTT. The encoded protein is CASRPTDRDNSPLHF. The chain recombines TRBV6-1 with TRBJ1-6, with TRBD1 as a possible D gene (6 bases). Deletions cut 6 bases from V and 5 bases from J, with 14 bases between. The CDR3 has 15 residues. CDR1 and CDR2 from the germline V gene are MNHNS and SASEGT.

This clonotype was recorded many times. V and J are TRBV29-1 and TRBJ2-2, with unresolved D. The CDR3 is made up of 16 amino acids. The V end lost 3 bases, the J end lost 7 bases, and 21 bases lay between the germline ends. Germline-derived CDR1 and CDR2 are SQVTM and ANQGSEA. DNA for the CDR3: TGCAGCGTTGAGGATTGTTGGTTACGCATAGGCGGGGAGCTGTTTTTT. This codes for CSVEDCWLRIGGELFF.

In its sample, this clonotype was seen many times. V is TRBV7-2 and J is TRBJ1-3, with D perhaps TRBD1 (6 bases). Trimming pared 3 bases from V and 2 bases from J, leaving 8 bases between. CDR1 is SGHTA and CDR2 is FQGNSA in the germline V gene. The CDR3 covers 14 residues. CDR3 bases: TGTGCCAGCAGCTTTAACAGGGCTGGAAACACCATATATTTT. Translating it yields CASSFNRAGNTIYF.

This clonotype has ten or more counts. This chain links TRBV6-2 or TRBV6-3 with TRBJ2-5; 11 bases are shared with TRBD1. Per the germline V gene, CDR1 is MNHEY and CDR2 is SVGEGT. The CDR3 totals 14 residues. Germline trimming cut 9 bases from V and 4 bases from J; bases unmatched to any gene: 7. The CDR3, as DNA: TGTGCCAGTGGGACCGGGACAGGGGGAGAGACCCAGTACTTC. It codes for CASGTGTGGETQYF.

This clonotype has at least ten counts. The CDR3 nucleotides read TGCAGTGCTAGAGGCGAGACAGGGGCCGGACGTAACACCTTC. Protein product: CSARGETGAGRNTF. The rearrangement links TRBV20-1 to TRBJ1-2; 8 bases align to TRBD1. The germline CDR1 and CDR2 sequences are DFQATT and SNEGSKA (reference sequence). The CDR3 covers 14 residues. With V trimmed by 1 base and J by 12 bases, 13 bases remained unmatched.

This clonotype appeared a few times. CDR3 loop: CASSLFKLRRDRGLGTYNSPLHF. CDR3 DNA: TGTGCCAGCAGTTTATTCAAGCTTCGGCGGGACAGGGGCTTGGGAACCTATAATTCACCCCTCCACTTT. The chain has TRBV27 and TRBJ1-6, with 10 bases fitting TRBD1. The germline V gene has CDR1 MNHEY and CDR2 SMNVEV (reference sequence). Trimming cost V 1 base and J 2 bases; bases outside gene matches: 20. This CDR3 comprises 23 residues.

The V gene is TRBV20-1, the J gene TRBJ2-7; 14 bases are a match to TRBD2. Germline trimming cut 6 bases from V and 5 bases from J; bases unmatched to any gene: 15. Germline CDR1 is DFQATT and CDR2 is SNEGSKA (reference sequence). CDR3 length equals 17 residues. The CDR3 loop reads CSALGGTSGSPGDEQYF. In nucleotides, the CDR3 is TGCAGTGCCCTAGGAGGGACTAGCGGGAGCCCCGGGGACGAGCAGTACTTC.

This clonotype was seen a few times. V gene TRBV6-2 or TRBV6-3 combines with J gene TRBJ1-1, with D perhaps TRBD1 (6 bases). V was cut by 0 bases and J by 0 bases, with 11 bases left in between. From germline, CDR1 is MNHEY and CDR2 SVGEGT. The CDR3 loop spans 16 amino acids. CDR3 sequence: CASSYSLDSLNTEAFF. The CDR3, as DNA: TGTGCCAGCAGTTACTCGTTGGACAGTTTGAACACTGAAGCTTTCTTT.

This clonotype showed up just once. The chain carries TRBV6-2 or TRBV6-3 and TRBJ2-7; the match to TRBD2 covers 11 bases. V lost 2 bases and J lost 3; bases outside the gene matches: 12. CDR1 and CDR2 from the germline V gene are MNHEY and SVGEGT. CDR3 length equals 18 residues. CDR3 DNA sequence: TGTGCCAGCAGTTACGAATCTAGCGGGAGGATGTCAGGCTACGAGCAGTACTTC. Protein sequence: CASSYESSGRMSGYEQYF.

Points on this clonotype: A junction end diverges from the germline sequence, so it may reflect a read error. The J gene is TRBJ2-3, the V gene TRBV20-1; D is unresolved. The length of the CDR3 is 13 residues. In germline, CDR1 is DFQATT, CDR2 SNEGSKA (reference sequence). The CDR3 nucleotides are TGCAGTGCAGCCCCACAGCTCACAGATACGCATTATTTT. Translated: CSAAPQLTDTHYF.

Ten or more counts support this clonotype. The J gene is TRBJ1-6, the V gene TRBV27; 11 nucleotides match TRBD1. V lost 1 base to trimming and J lost 10 bases; unmatched junction nucleotides: 3. The CDR3 totals 15 residues. Germline CDR1 reads MNHEY; CDR2 reads SMNVEV (reference sequence). As DNA, the CDR3 is TGTGCCAGCAGTTTATGGGGGACAGGGGGGTCACCCCTCCACTTT. Translating gives CASSLWGTGGSPLHF.

This clonotype was detected many times. The DNA for the CDR3 is TGTGCCAGCAGCACCGTACCGGGACAGGGAGGAACTGAAGCTTTCTTT. This translates into CASSTVPGQGGTEAFF. The chain recombines TRBV7-8 with TRBJ1-1; 9 bases are shared with TRBD1. The CDR3 covers 16 residues. From germline, CDR1 is SGHVS and CDR2 FQNEAQ. The J segment lost 5 bases and the V segment lost 5 bases, leaving 12 bases of the junction unmatched. The full variable domain, completed using reference TRBV7-8 and TRBJ1-1, is GAGVSQSPRYKVAKRGQDVALRCDPISGHVSLFWYQQALGQGPEFLTYFQNEAQLDKSGLPSDRFFAERPEGSVSTLKIQRTQQEDSAVYLCASSTVPGQGGTEAFFGQGTRLTVV.

There are a few counts of this clonotype. The rearrangement links TRBV7-9 to TRBJ1-5; TRBD1 matches at 11 bases. J was trimmed by 5 bases and V by 4 bases; bases with no gene match: 4. Germline assignment: CDR1 SEHNR and CDR2 FQNEAQ (reference sequence). The length of the CDR3 is 15 residues. CDR3 in DNA: TGTGCCAGCAGCTCGGGACAGGGGGTTCATCAGCCCCAGCATTTT. Its translation is CASSSGQGVHQPQHF. Full variable domain (missing parts from reference TRBV7-9 and TRBJ1-5): DTGVSQNPRHKITKRGQNVTFRCDPISEHNRLYWYRQTLGQGPEFLTYFQNEAQLEKSRLLSDRFSAERPKGSFSTLEIQRTEQGDSAMYLCASSSGQGVHQPQHFGDGTRLSIL.

This clonotype was picked up many times. The genes are TRBV6-2 or TRBV6-3 and TRBJ2-5; D is undetermined. V shed 2 bases and J shed 3 bases, with 13 bases lying between them. The CDR3 has 15 residues. Germline V lookup: CDR1 MNHEY, CDR2 SVGEGT. CDR3 protein: CASSYPHVGEETQYF. As DNA, the CDR3 is TGTGCCAGCAGTTACCCCCACGTAGGAGAAGAGACCCAGTACTTC.

The chain employs TRBV30 and TRBJ1-1; no firm D call. V lost 5 bases to trimming and J lost 2 bases, with 6 bases between them. The germline CDR1 and CDR2 sequences are GTSNPN and SVGIG (reference sequence). CDR3 length: 11 amino acids. CDR3 sequence reads: CAWVRNTEAFF. The CDR3 nucleotides read TGTGCCTGGGTAAGAAACACTGAAGCTTTCTTT.

This clonotype was counted ten times or more. The rearrangement joins TRBV5-1 to TRBJ2-7, with 9 bases matching TRBD1. This CDR3 has 13 amino acids. Germline values: CDR1 SGHRS, CDR2 YFSETQ. Trimming cost V 5 bases and J 3 bases; bases outside gene matches: 3. Written as DNA, the CDR3 is TGCGCCAGCAGAATGACAGGGGGCTACGAGCAGTACTTC. Encoded protein: CASRMTGGYEQYF.

This chain connects TRBV6-1 to TRBJ2-7, with D hard to call. Germline loops: CDR1 MNHNS, CDR2 SASEGT. This CDR3 has 12 residues. Deletions cut 5 bases from V and 9 bases from J, with 14 bases between. CDR3 protein: CASSRAGPPQYF. The DNA of the CDR3 is TGTGCCAGCAGTAGAGCCGGCCCACCGCAGTACTTC.

This clonotype was detected a few times. The chain is built from TRBV12-3 or TRBV12-4 and TRBJ1-5, with D unclear. The V end lost 2 bases, the J end lost 2 bases, and 16 bases lay between the germline ends. The CDR3 contains 17 residues. CDR3: CASSLWAGLSGNQPQHF. The CDR3 bases are TGTGCCAGCAGTTTATGGGCAGGTCTAAGTGGCAATCAGCCCCAGCATTTT.

This clonotype was seen many times. The chain employs TRBV12-3 or TRBV12-4 and TRBJ2-7; D gene unclear. Trimming removed 7 bases from V and 4 bases from J, with 11 bases in between. CDR3 length: 12 residues. The CDR3 DNA is TGTGCCAGCACTTGGGATCGGTACGAGCAGTACTTC. It encodes CASTWDRYEQYF.

This clonotype has at least ten counts. The chain couples TRBV2 to TRBJ2-7; D unresolved. The length of the CDR3 is 14 residues. The germline CDR1 and CDR2 sequences are SNHLY and FYNNEI. Trimming removed 6 bases from V and 6 bases from J, with 18 bases in between. The CDR3 DNA reads as TGTGCCAGCAGCCTCTTAGAGGAATCCGTCGAGCAGTACTTC. Its protein product is CASSLLEESVEQYF.

The table lists this clonotype with many counts. The J gene is TRBJ2-7, the V gene TRBV4-2; D is perhaps TRBD2 (6 bases). The CDR3 loop spans 15 amino acids. Between the trimmed V and J ends, which lost 0 bases and 3 bases, there was a span of 12 bases. Germline V gene lookup returns CDR1 LGHNA and CDR2 YNFKEQ. CDR3 protein: CASSQDMGGIYEQYF. CDR3 in DNA: TGTGCCAGCAGCCAAGATATGGGAGGAATCTACGAGCAGTACTTC.

This clonotype was detected many times. The CDR3 bases are TGTGCCAGCTCGTTTAGTAGCAGCCGCAATCAGCCCCAGCATTTT. As protein: CASSFSSSRNQPQHF. V gene TRBV18 combines with J gene TRBJ1-5, with unresolved D. The length of the CDR3 is 15 residues. The V end was cut by 6 bases, the J end by 2 bases, with 14 bases between. CDR1 and CDR2 from the germline V gene are KGHSH and LQKENI.